Below are 18 T cell receptor beta chains sequenced from a single sample in a study of blood T cells in healthy people across ages. Then a second PCR, running roughly 7 to 11 cycles, was carried out with a sample-barcoded 5' primer and a J-beta primer mix. TCRdb reprocessed the 5' RACE reads via MiXCR and lists one record per CDR3 protein. Of approximately 690,000 distinct CDR3 sequences in the sample, about 43% were seen once. What was sequenced was blood. Every receptor here comes from an elderly man in good health.

This rearrangement joins TRBV27 to TRBJ1-4; weak D call: TRBD1 (5 bases). The ends were cut back, 3 bases at V and 5 bases at J, with 19 bases in the middle. The CDR3 runs 17 residues. Germline lookup yields CDR1 MNHEY and CDR2 SMNVEV (reference sequence). The CDR3 DNA reads as TGTGCCAGCAGTTTCGGCCAGGTCGGGGGGGGAAATGAAAAACTGTTTTTT. Its protein is CASSFGQVGGGNEKLFF.

V gene TRBV5-1 combines with J gene TRBJ2-1; 8 nucleotides agree with TRBD1. Germline lookup yields CDR1 SGHRS and CDR2 YFSETQ. After removal of 4 bases from V and 7 bases from J, the junction contained 7 bases not matched to a gene. The CDR3 is 14 residues long. The CDR3 sequence is CASSTGQGWNEQFF. The CDR3 bases are TGCGCCAGCAGCACCGGACAGGGTTGGAATGAGCAGTTCTTC.

V usage is TRBV21-1 and J usage is TRBJ2-4; TRBD1, as called in the table, went unchecked against the DNA. TRBV21-1 is a pseudogene segment. The CDR3 runs 18 residues. The CDR3 nucleotides read TGTGCCAGCAGCAAAGTCCCGCAGGGGGGGGTAGCCAAAAACATTCAGTACTTC. This codes for CASSKVPQGGVAKNIQYF.

This clonotype was counted ten times or more. The chain recombines TRBV6-1 with TRBJ2-3; TRBD2 matches 9 bases. CDR1 is MNHNS and CDR2 is SASEGT in the germline V gene. The CDR3 consists of 16 residues. V lost 4 bases and J lost 0; bases outside the gene matches: 5. The CDR3 bases are TGTGCCAGCAGTGGTTTTAGCGGGAGTAGCACAGATACGCAGTATTTT. Amino acids: CASSGFSGSSTDTQYF.

The chain is built from TRBV10-3 and TRBJ2-7; 8 nucleotides align to TRBD2. Germline CDR1 ENHRY, CDR2 SYGVKD. The CDR3 is 17 amino acids. Trimming at V came to 4 bases and at J to 3 bases, leaving 14 bases not matched to a gene. The DNA of the CDR3 is TGTGCCATCAGTGCCCCACGTCCGGGACTAGTGGGCTACGAGCAGTACTTC. Amino acid sequence: CAISAPRPGLVGYEQYF.

The chain joins TRBV20-1 to TRBJ1-1; D is undetermined. V dropped 6 bases and J dropped 6 bases, with 20 bases sitting between them. This CDR3 is built from 14 residues. Per germline, CDR1 DFQATT and CDR2 SNEGSKA (reference sequence). The CDR3 here is CSAGGGRIVSEAFF. For the CDR3, the DNA is TGCAGTGCCGGAGGAGGGAGGATTGTGTCTGAAGCTTTCTTT.

This chain uses TRBV6-1 with TRBJ1-1, with D possibly TRBD1 on 6 matching bases. The CDR3 totals 17 residues. Germline V CDR1 and CDR2: MNHNS, SASEGT. Trimming shortened V by 2 bases and J by 7 bases, and 23 bases separated the two germline ends. CDR3 loop: CASSEFRVGHTQNEAFF. The CDR3 DNA reads as TGTGCCAGCAGTGAATTTCGGGTGGGACACACACAGAATGAAGCTTTCTTT.

This clonotype was counted between two and nine times. V and J are TRBV29-1 and TRBJ2-7; the D call may be TRBD1 or TRBD2 (6 bases each). Germline V gene sequence: CDR1 SQVTM, CDR2 ANQGSEA. This CDR3 comprises 15 residues. Trimming took off 2 bases at V and 4 bases at J, with 18 bases between the two ends. CDR3 in DNA: TGCAGCGTTGAAAGTTTCCGGGGGCGCGGGTACGAGCAGTACTTC. Translated: CSVESFRGRGYEQYF.

In the case of this clonotype: The junction and the germline gene differ at one end; a read error may be behind it. The genes are TRBV5-1 and TRBJ2-5; 11 positions agree with TRBD2. The CDR3 extends over 14 amino acids. The germline CDR1 and CDR2 sequences are SGHRS and YFSETQ. The CDR3 coding sequence is TGCGTCAGCAGGCTAGCGGGGGGTCAAGAGACCCAGTACTTC. Translated, it gives CVSRLAGGQETQYF.

V gene TRBV27 combines with J gene TRBJ2-7; 10 bases match TRBD2. V shed 1 base, J shed 3 bases, and the junction held 12 bases outside the gene matches. This CDR3 has 18 amino acids. Germline V gene data show CDR1 as MNHEY and CDR2 as SMNVEV (reference sequence). CDR3 loop: CASSLLGSGGKLDYEQYF. The DNA for the CDR3 is TGTGCCAGCAGTTTATTGGGTAGCGGGGGGAAATTGGACTACGAGCAGTACTTC.

This clonotype was seen more than once but under ten times. V is TRBV9 and J is TRBJ2-1; D possibly corresponds to TRBD2 (5 bases). Germline V gene data show CDR1 as SGDLS and CDR2 as YYNGEE. Deletions cut 0 bases from V and 9 bases from J, with 10 bases between. The CDR3 contains 13 residues. The CDR3, as DNA: TGTGCCAGCAGCGTAGTAACAGCGGTTGAGCAGTTCTTC. Encoded protein: CASSVVTAVEQFF.

This clonotype is a singleton in its sample. Just one base apart from a much larger clone, this may be a read error. This chain uses TRBV28 with TRBJ2-1; weak D call: TRBD2 (5 bases). Germline V lookup: CDR1 MDHEN, CDR2 SYDVKM. CDR3 length: 15 residues. The CDR3 sequence is CASGFRTPFGETQFF. The CDR3 coding sequence is TGTGCCAGCGGTTTCCGGACCCCCTTTGGGGAGACCCAGTTCTTC.

The chain couples TRBV6-2 or TRBV6-3 to TRBJ2-7, with TRBD1 matching 7 bases. The CDR3 extends over 14 amino acids. CDR1 MNHEY and CDR2 SVGEGT come from the germline V gene. V was clipped by 7 bases and J by 3 bases; unmatched bases: 9. Here the CDR3 reads CASNPDRSRYEQYF. For the CDR3, the DNA is TGTGCCAGCAATCCGGACAGGTCCCGCTACGAGCAGTACTTC.

Of note for this clonotype: Since a much larger clone is just one base distant, this may be a read error. This sequence joins TRBV5-1 and TRBJ2-5; weak D call: TRBD1 (6 bases). Gene TRBJ2-7 matches the end of the DNA better, so the J call may be wrong. The CDR3 has 15 amino acids. Germline-derived CDR1 and CDR2 are SGHRS and YFSETQ. Here the CDR3 DNA reads TGCGCCAGCAGCTTGGAAGGACAGAGTCTGGGCGAGCAGTACTTC. The encoded protein is CASSLEGQSLGEQYF.

This chain connects TRBV6-1 to TRBJ1-1, with a possible D match to TRBD1 (5 bases). Germline V gene data show CDR1 as MNHNS and CDR2 as SASEGT. Trimming took 5 bases from V and 1 from J, leaving 14 bases between them. The CDR3 is 15 amino acids. The CDR3 nucleotides read TGTGCCAGCAGTAGAGGGACGGCAACGAACACTGAAGCTTTCTTT. It yields the protein CASSRGTATNTEAFF.

The J gene is TRBJ2-7, the V gene TRBV4-2; 7 positions agree with TRBD2. CDR1 and CDR2 from the germline V gene are LGHNA and YNFKEQ. V gave up 0 bases and J gave up 7 bases; unmatched junction bases: 6. The CDR3 covers 14 residues. The CDR3 DNA follows: TGTGCCAGCAGCCAAGATTCGAGGCGGGGGGAGCAGTACTTC. Protein: CASSQDSRRGEQYF.

This chain connects TRBV6-2 or TRBV6-3 to TRBJ2-1; D is uncertain. Germline V gene sequence: CDR1 MNHEY, CDR2 SVGEGT. The CDR3 extends over 17 amino acids. V lost 5 bases, J lost 1 base, and 18 bases lay in between. The CDR3 bases are TGTGCCAGCAGTCTTTCCCTCGGTACACTTTCCTACAATGAGCAGTTCTTC. It codes for CASSLSLGTLSYNEQFF.

This clonotype was seen many times. A junction boundary mismatches the germline segment, possibly from a read error. This chain links TRBV5-1 with TRBJ2-5; D gene uncertain. This CDR3 is 11 amino acids long. Germline CDR1 reads SGHRS; CDR2 reads YFSETQ. Here the CDR3 DNA reads TGTGCCAGCTCATCTAGAGAGACCCAGTACTTC. Its protein is CASSSRETQYF.